The clone carrying this TCR beta chain was seen ten or more times. Antigen specificity is unknown. These data come from a study of CD8 T cells in ankylosing spondylitis. Study-level findings and limits: Blood from ankylosing spondylitis patients appeared to carry a characteristic roughly 8-variant TCR beta motif. From matched ankylosing spondylitis synovial fluid, disease-linked clones were reportedly recovered at significantly enriched levels.

It was by quantitative 5'-RACE with molecular barcodes that TCR beta libraries were made. From the 5' RACE reads, TCRdb called clonotypes with MiXCR, one entry per CDR3 protein. The data show around 490,000 distinct CDR3 sequences, with roughly 5.3% seen just once and approximately 4% held by the top ten. The CDR3 runs 13 residues. Germline V gene data show CDR1 as MDHEN and CDR2 as SYDVKM. V was trimmed by 6 bases and J by 6 bases, leaving 15 bases between them. The sample consisted of blood, either unsorted or a sorted T cell fraction (not recorded which). The receptor's source is a male donor with ankylosing spondylitis. The V and J genes are TRBV28 and TRBJ2-7; maybe TRBD2 (6 bases). The CDR3 here is CASSSPTRGEQYF. The CDR3 coding sequence is TGTGCCAGCAGCTCACCGACTAGAGGCGAGCAGTACTTC.